This TCR beta chain emerged from a study of control samples from healthy donors and cancer patients. Sequencing used immunoSEQ multiplex PCR; TCRdb keeps in-frame clones, though not all of them. The sample lists about 79,000 clones; 80% to 95% were seen once. The CDR3 extends over 16 amino acids. Trimming took 6 bases from V and 2 from J, leaving 18 bases between them. Germline values: CDR1 SGHAT, CDR2 FQNNGV. The origin of this receptor is a woman aged 40 to 49 with lung cancer. Sequencing used PBMCs. This chain uses TRBV11-2 with TRBJ2-3; D could derive from TRBD1 or TRBD2 (6 bases each). The CDR3 coding sequence is TGTGCCAGCAGGAGGGGGACTTCGGAAAACACAGATACGCAGTATTTT. Encoded protein: CASRRGTSENTDTQYF.